One T cell receptor beta chain is described in this entry. Its antigen is not identified. Sequence at one end of the junction differs from germline and may be a read error. These data come from a study of T cells in Graves' hyperthyroidism and ophthalmopathy. Overall study results and limits: Blood also carried most thyroid clonotypes expanded above 0.001.

Germline CDR1 and CDR2: MNHNS and SASEGT. This CDR3 comprises 15 residues. The TCR beta CDR3 regions underwent amplification using RNA transcripts as the source. The HTBI primer set drove a first-round RT-PCR of the TCR CDR3. TCRdb passed the multiplex PCR reads through MiXCR, listing each CDR3 protein once. Altogether about 740,000 distinct CDR3 sequences are present, roughly 15% being singletons, with the ten largest covering about 9.4%. Uncontrolled infection, other autoimmune disease, pregnancy or lactation led to exclusion. Thyroid ultrasound, orbital computed tomography, clinical symptoms, and serum thyroxine and TRAb underpinned diagnoses. Over 8 ml fresh peripheral blood yielded the PBMCs.

The sequenced material came from blood. This chain uses TRBV6-1 with TRBJ1-5; 10 positions agree with TRBD1. The sequence was collected from a young woman with Graves' hyperthyroidism. The DNA of the CDR3 is TGTGCCAGCAGCGAAGACAGGGGGCTGAATCAGCCCCAGCATTTT. As protein: CASSEDRGLNQPQHF.